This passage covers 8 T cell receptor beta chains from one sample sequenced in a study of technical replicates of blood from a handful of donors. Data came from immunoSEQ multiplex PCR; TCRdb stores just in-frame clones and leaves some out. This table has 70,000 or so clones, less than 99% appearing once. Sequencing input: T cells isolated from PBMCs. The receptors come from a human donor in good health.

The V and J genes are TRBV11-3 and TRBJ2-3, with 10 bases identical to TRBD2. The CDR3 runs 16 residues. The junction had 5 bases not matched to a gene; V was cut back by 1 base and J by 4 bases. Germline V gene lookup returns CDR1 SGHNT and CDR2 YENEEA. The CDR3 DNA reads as TGTGCCAGCAGCTTAGCAGGGACTAGCGTCTCAGATACGCAGTATTTT. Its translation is CASSLAGTSVSDTQYF.

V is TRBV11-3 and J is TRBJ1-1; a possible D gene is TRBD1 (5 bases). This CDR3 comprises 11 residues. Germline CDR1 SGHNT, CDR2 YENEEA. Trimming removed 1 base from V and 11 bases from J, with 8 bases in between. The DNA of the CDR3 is TGTGCCAGCAGCTTAGTAGGGGCTGCTTTCTTT. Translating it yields CASSLVGAAFF.

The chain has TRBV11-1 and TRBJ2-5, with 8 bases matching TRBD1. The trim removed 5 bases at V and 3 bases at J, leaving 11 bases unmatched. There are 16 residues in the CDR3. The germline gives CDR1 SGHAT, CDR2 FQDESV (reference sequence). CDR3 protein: CASSDDRGRGKETQYF. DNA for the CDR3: TGTGCCAGCAGCGATGACAGGGGTCGGGGCAAAGAGACCCAGTACTTC. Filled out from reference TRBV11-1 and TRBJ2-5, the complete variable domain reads EAEVAQSPRYKITEKSQAVAFWCDPISGHATLYWYRQILGQGPELLVQFQDESVVDDSQLPKDRFSAERLKGVDSTLKIQPAELGDSAMYLCASSDDRGRGKETQYFGPGTRLLVL.

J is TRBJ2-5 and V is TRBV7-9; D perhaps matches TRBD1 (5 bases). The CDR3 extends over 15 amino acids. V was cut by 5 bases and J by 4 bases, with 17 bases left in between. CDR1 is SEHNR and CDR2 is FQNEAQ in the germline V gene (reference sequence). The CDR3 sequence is CASSRMTFRGETQYF. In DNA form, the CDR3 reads TGTGCCAGCAGCCGAATGACATTTAGGGGAGAGACCCAGTACTTC.

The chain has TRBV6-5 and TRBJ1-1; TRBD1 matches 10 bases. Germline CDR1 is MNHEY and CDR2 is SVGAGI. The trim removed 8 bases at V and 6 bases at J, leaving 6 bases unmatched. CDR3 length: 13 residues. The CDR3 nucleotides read TGTGCCAGCCGACCGGGACAGGGGCCTGAAGCTTTCTTT. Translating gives CASRPGQGPEAFF.

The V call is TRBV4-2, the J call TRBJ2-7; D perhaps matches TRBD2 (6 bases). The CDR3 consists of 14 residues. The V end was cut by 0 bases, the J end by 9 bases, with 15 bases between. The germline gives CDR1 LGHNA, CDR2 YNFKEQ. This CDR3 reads CASSQEQPLGGQYF. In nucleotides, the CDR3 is TGTGCCAGCAGCCAAGAGCAGCCTTTGGGGGGGCAGTACTTC.

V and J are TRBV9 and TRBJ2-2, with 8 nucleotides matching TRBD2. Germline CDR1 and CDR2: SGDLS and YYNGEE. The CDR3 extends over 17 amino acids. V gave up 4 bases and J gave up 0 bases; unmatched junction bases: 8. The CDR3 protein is CASSTQGSGTNTGELFF. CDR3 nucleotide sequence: TGTGCCAGCAGCACTCAGGGTAGCGGGACGAACACCGGGGAGCTGTTTTTT.

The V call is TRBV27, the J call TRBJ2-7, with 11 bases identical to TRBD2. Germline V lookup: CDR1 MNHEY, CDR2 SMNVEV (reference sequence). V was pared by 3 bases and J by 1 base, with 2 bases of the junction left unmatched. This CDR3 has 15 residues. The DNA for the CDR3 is TGTGCCAGCAGTTTTCGACTAGCGGGGTCCTACGAGCAGTACTTC. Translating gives CASSFRLAGSYEQYF.